The 19 T cell receptor beta chains reported below all come from one sample, sequenced in a study of blood T cell repertoires in COVID-19. Some clones are missing from TCRdb's copy, which holds only in-frame ones; the method was immunoSEQ multiplex PCR. This table holds about 670,000 clones, over 80% found once. Sequencing was carried out using peripheral blood. The receptors shown here come from a woman aged 18-35 years with acute or convalescent COVID-19.

This CDR3 is CAWRPNSGELFF. The CDR3, as DNA: TGTGCCTGGAGGCCTAATTCCGGGGAGCTGTTTTTT. The chain uses TRBV30 and TRBJ2-2; no firm D call. With 3 bases removed from V and 6 bases from J, the gap between germline ends came to 8 bases. This CDR3 spans 12 amino acids. Germline-derived CDR1 and CDR2 are GTSNPN and SVGIG (reference sequence).

V usage is TRBV6-4 and J usage is TRBJ1-5, with D unresolved. Deletions cut 7 bases from V and 1 base from J, with 14 bases between. The CDR3 extends over 15 amino acids. Germline V gives CDR1 MRHNA, CDR2 SNTAGT. The CDR3 loop reads CASTGGRRSNQPQHF. CDR3 DNA: TGTGCCAGCACCGGAGGTCGGAGGAGCAATCAGCCCCAGCATTTT.

The genes are TRBV5-1 and TRBJ1-3; the D gene is possibly TRBD1 (5 bases). This CDR3 has 13 amino acids. With 5 bases removed from V and 4 bases from J, the gap between germline ends came to 10 bases. Per germline, CDR1 SGHRS and CDR2 YFSETQ. As DNA, the CDR3 is TGCGCCAGCAGTGGGGGGGACGGAAACACCATATATTTT. This encodes CASSGGDGNTIYF. Filled out from reference TRBV5-1 and TRBJ1-3, the complete variable domain reads KAGVTQTPRYLIKTRGQQVTLSCSPISGHRSVSWYQQTPGQGLQFLFEYFSETQRNKGNFPGRFSGRQFSNSRSEMNVSTLELGDSALYLCASSGGDGNTIYFGEGSWLTVV.

This chain joins TRBV7-7 and TRBJ2-3, with D maybe TRBD1 (6 bases). Germline V gene sequence: CDR1 SSHAT, CDR2 FNYEAQ (reference sequence). CDR3 size: 15 residues. With 5 bases removed from V and 6 bases from J, the gap between germline ends came to 18 bases. The CDR3 spells CASSPAGTPMDTQYF. The CDR3 region has the DNA TGTGCCAGCAGCCCAGCAGGGACACCCATGGATACGCAGTATTTT.

The chain combines TRBV6-5 with TRBJ1-2; D perhaps matches TRBD1 (5 bases). CDR3 length equals 14 residues. Germline CDR1 is MNHEY and CDR2 is SVGAGI. Trimming removed 10 bases from V and 6 bases from J, with 21 bases in between. The CDR3 here is CATSRRTEGDGYTF. CDR3 DNA: TGTGCCACCAGCCGGCGTACGGAAGGGGATGGCTACACCTTC.

The chain recombines TRBV29-1 with TRBJ2-2, with D uncertain. The germline V gene has CDR1 SQVTM and CDR2 ANQGSEA. The CDR3 is made up of 15 amino acids. V dropped 4 bases and J dropped 2 bases, with 14 bases sitting between them. CDR3 protein: CSVVRGTLNTGELFF. CDR3 in DNA: TGCAGCGTTGTTAGAGGAACACTTAACACCGGGGAGCTGTTTTTT.

The V call is TRBV6-6, the J call TRBJ2-7, with 11 bases that match TRBD1. Per the germline V gene, CDR1 is MNHNY and CDR2 is SVGAGI (reference sequence). V lost 0 bases, J lost 6 bases, and 1 base stayed unmatched. The CDR3 contains 14 residues. As DNA, the CDR3 is TGTGCCAGCAGTTACTCGGACAGGGGGCCCGAGCAGTACTTC. Translating gives CASSYSDRGPEQYF.

This chain links TRBV27 with TRBJ1-2; 9 bases are a match to TRBD1. CDR1 and CDR2 (germline): MNHEY, SMNVEV (reference sequence). J lost 8 bases, V lost 6 bases, and 13 bases had no gene match. The CDR3 is made up of 15 amino acids. The CDR3 sequence: CASSYLRDRDWGYTF. CDR3 DNA sequence: TGTGCCAGCAGCTATCTCCGGGACAGGGATTGGGGCTACACCTTC.

This chain uses TRBV18 with TRBJ1-3; D not resolved. This CDR3 spans 14 amino acids. Per germline, CDR1 KGHSH and CDR2 LQKENI. V lost 5 bases and J 0 bases, leaving 8 bases between the germline ends. The CDR3 spells CASSEVPSGNTIYF. CDR3 nucleotide sequence: TGTGCCAGCTCAGAGGTGCCCTCTGGAAACACCATATATTTT.

This chain connects TRBV7-9 to TRBJ1-2, with D unresolved. Germline CDR1 SEHNR, CDR2 FQNEAQ (reference sequence). V gave up 0 bases and J gave up 7 bases, with 12 bases separating them. The CDR3 contains 14 residues. The CDR3 reads CASSLAGPETGYTF. Here the CDR3 DNA reads TGTGCCAGCAGCTTAGCCGGTCCCGAAACTGGCTACACCTTC.

The chain's CDR3 is CASSQVPGMGTDTQYF. DNA for the CDR3: TGCGCCAGCAGCCAAGTACCGGGGATGGGAACAGATACGCAGTATTTT. The chain carries TRBV4-1 and TRBJ2-3; maybe TRBD2 (5 bases). Germline V gene sequence: CDR1 MGHRA, CDR2 YSYEKL. This CDR3 is built from 16 residues. V was shortened by 1 base and J by 3 bases, with 14 bases between the two germline ends.

The chain links TRBV2 to TRBJ2-7, with 11 bases aligning to TRBD2. The V and J ends lost 3 bases and 1 base, in that order; junction bases with no gene match: 5. In germline, CDR1 is SNHLY, CDR2 FYNNEI. There are 16 residues in the CDR3. Written as DNA, the CDR3 is TGTGCCAGCAGTGACGGGCTAGCGGGGGGATCCTACGAGCAGTACTTC. It yields the protein CASSDGLAGGSYEQYF.

The genes are TRBV27 and TRBJ1-2; 9 positions agree with TRBD1. This CDR3 has 14 residues. Germline values: CDR1 MNHEY, CDR2 SMNVEV (reference sequence). V lost 6 bases to trimming and J lost 7 bases; unmatched junction nucleotides: 9. The chain's CDR3 is CASRSGQGMGGYTF. The CDR3 nucleotides read TGTGCCAGCAGGTCGGGACAGGGAATGGGTGGCTACACCTTC.

The rearrangement links TRBV7-9 to TRBJ2-2, with D possibly being TRBD1 (5 bases). Germline lookup yields CDR1 SEHNR and CDR2 FQNEAQ (reference sequence). The CDR3 is 13 amino acids. V lost 1 base to trimming and J lost 14 bases, with 14 bases between them. Written as DNA, the CDR3 is TGTGCCAGCAGCTTAGAGATGGTTGGGGCACTGTTTTTT. Its translation is CASSLEMVGALFF.

V gene TRBV5-1 combines with J gene TRBJ1-6; TRBD1 matches 8 bases. CDR3 size: 16 residues. V dropped 0 bases and J dropped 9; count of bases not matched to a gene: 8. CDR1 is SGHRS, CDR2 YFSETQ, per germline. The CDR3 reads CASSLAKTGGSSPLHF. Here the CDR3 DNA reads TGCGCCAGCAGCTTGGCCAAAACAGGGGGGAGTTCACCCCTCCACTTT.

This clone was detected once. The sample has other DNA sequences that encode this CDR3 too. The rearrangement links TRBV9 to TRBJ1-2; possibly TRBD1 for D (5 bases). The V and J ends lost 3 bases and 3 bases respectively, with 9 bases between them. The germline V gene encodes CDR1 SGDLS and CDR2 YYNGEE. This CDR3 is built from 13 residues. In DNA, the CDR3 is TGTGCCAGCAGCGGCAGGGCCGACTATGGCTACACCTTC. The encoded protein is CASSGRADYGYTF. Complete variable domain (other parts from reference TRBV9 and TRBJ1-2): DSGVTQTPKHLITATGQRVTLRCSPRSGDLSVYWYQQSLDQGLQFLIQYYNGEERAKGNILERFSAQQFPDLHSELNLSSLELGDSALYFCASSGRADYGYTFGSGTRLTVV.

The chain is built from TRBV18 and TRBJ2-1; 11 bases align to TRBD2. Germline CDR1 is KGHSH and CDR2 is LQKENI. The CDR3 contains 18 residues. J was trimmed by 5 bases and V by 0 bases; bases with no gene match: 9. The CDR3: CASSPPPWTSGRHNEQFF. The CDR3 DNA is TGTGCCAGCTCACCACCGCCTTGGACTAGCGGGCGGCACAATGAGCAGTTCTTC.

Only one count was recorded for this clone. The gene calls are TRBV5-1 and TRBJ1-1, with TRBD1 matching 7 bases. Germline V gene sequence: CDR1 SGHRS, CDR2 YFSETQ. Germline trimming cut 4 bases from V and 4 bases from J; bases unmatched to any gene: 7. The CDR3 runs 14 residues. CDR3 bases: TGCGCCAGCAGCACAGGGGAAAGAGGCACTGAAGCTTTCTTT. This codes for CASSTGERGTEAFF.

V gene TRBV6-5 combines with J gene TRBJ2-1, with no clear D. Germline V gives CDR1 MNHEY, CDR2 SVGAGI. The CDR3 spans 15 residues. V lost 6 bases and J lost 6, with 18 bases in between. In nucleotides, the CDR3 is TGTGCCAGCAGGAAGTCCGCGGTGGATCGCAATGAGCAGTTCTTC. Translating gives CASRKSAVDRNEQFF.